This TCR beta chain is from a study of blood T cell repertoires in COVID-19. The germline V gene has CDR1 SNHLY and CDR2 FYNNEI. CDR3 length: 13 amino acids. V shed 6 bases and J shed 8 bases, with 11 bases lying between them. Clones were read by immunoSEQ multiplex PCR, and TCRdb kept only the in-frame ones, dropping some. The repertoire holds over 65,000 clones, 80% to 95% seen once, with roughly 7.2% in the top ten. The TCR comes from a human donor in a cohort sampled during active COVID-19. The V and J genes are TRBV2 and TRBJ1-6, with D hard to call. The sequencing input was peripheral blood. CDR3 sequence reads: CASRDGLYSPLHF. The CDR3 coding sequence is TGTGCCAGCAGAGATGGGCTTTATTCACCCCTCCACTTT.